This entry features one T cell receptor (beta chain) sequence. This sample was included in a study of technical replicates of blood from a few donors. The table came from immunoSEQ multiplex PCR; TCRdb's copy has only in-frame clones and leaves some out. Of about 54,000 clones in the sample, 94% were seen once. The receptor was derived from a human donor in good health. Sequenced sample: T cells isolated from PBMCs.

The CDR3 DNA is TGCGCCAGCAGCTTGGGGGACAGGGGAAACACCATATATTTT. Its protein product is CASSLGDRGNTIYF. The chain recombines TRBV5-1 with TRBJ1-3, with TRBD1 matching over 8 bases. CDR3 length: 14 amino acids. Germline assignment: CDR1 SGHRS and CDR2 YFSETQ. The junction had 0 bases not matched to a gene; V was cut back by 0 bases and J by 4 bases.